The clone carrying this T cell receptor beta chain was detected only once. Its antigen is still unknown. Using immunoSEQ multiplex PCR, the repertoire was profiled, and TCRdb retains in-frame clones only, with some absent. The sample consists of millions of clones, over 85% of them appearing once. Naive CD8 cells lacked CD45RO and underwent positive selection for CCR7, leaving out terminally differentiated effector memory CD45RA+ cells. This sample was included in a study of shared clonotypes between healthy human individuals. Study observations and caveats: Among non-shared clonotypes, generation probabilities were lower than among those shared by all four donors. Naive subsets typically showed greater estimated richness than memory subsets.

Germline V gives CDR1 SNHLY, CDR2 FYNNEI. Trimming cost V 3 bases and J 2 bases, with 11 bases left between them. This CDR3 has 15 amino acids. The TCR originated in a man between 18 and 29 years old in good health. Material: naive CD8+ T cells sorted from blood. The rearrangement uses TRBV2 and TRBJ1-3; a weak D match, TRBD1 (5 bases). This CDR3 is CASSDVGLAGNTIYF. DNA for the CDR3: TGTGCCAGCAGTGATGTGGGACTGGCTGGAAACACCATATATTTT. Full variable domain (missing parts from reference TRBV2 and TRBJ1-3): EPEVTQTPSHQVTQMGQEVILRCVPISNHLYFYWYRQILGQKVEFLVSFYNNEISEKSEIFDDQFSVERPDGSNFTLKIRSTKLEDSAMYFCASSDVGLAGNTIYFGEGSWLTVV.